This T cell receptor beta chain originates from a study of T cells in Graves' hyperthyroidism and ophthalmopathy. Using RNA transcripts as the source, TCR beta CDR3 regions were amplified. In the first-round RT-PCR of the TCR CDR3, the HTBI primer set was used. MiXCR, run by TCRdb on the multiplex PCR reads, gives a single entry per CDR3 protein. The sample holds 300,000 to 450,000 distinct CDR3 sequences; around 13% are singletons and the top ten take 9.2%. Germline CDR1 is MNHEY and CDR2 is SVGEGT. Deletions cut 1 base from V and 5 bases from J, with 9 bases between. CDR3 length: 14 residues. The sequenced sample consisted of blood. The TCR originated in a woman under 30 with Graves' hyperthyroidism. V gene TRBV6-2 or TRBV6-3 combines with J gene TRBJ2-1; a possible D gene is TRBD2 (5 bases). The CDR3: CASSYLSGHNEQFF. The CDR3 nucleotides are TGTGCCAGCAGTTACTTGAGCGGCCACAATGAGCAGTTCTTC.